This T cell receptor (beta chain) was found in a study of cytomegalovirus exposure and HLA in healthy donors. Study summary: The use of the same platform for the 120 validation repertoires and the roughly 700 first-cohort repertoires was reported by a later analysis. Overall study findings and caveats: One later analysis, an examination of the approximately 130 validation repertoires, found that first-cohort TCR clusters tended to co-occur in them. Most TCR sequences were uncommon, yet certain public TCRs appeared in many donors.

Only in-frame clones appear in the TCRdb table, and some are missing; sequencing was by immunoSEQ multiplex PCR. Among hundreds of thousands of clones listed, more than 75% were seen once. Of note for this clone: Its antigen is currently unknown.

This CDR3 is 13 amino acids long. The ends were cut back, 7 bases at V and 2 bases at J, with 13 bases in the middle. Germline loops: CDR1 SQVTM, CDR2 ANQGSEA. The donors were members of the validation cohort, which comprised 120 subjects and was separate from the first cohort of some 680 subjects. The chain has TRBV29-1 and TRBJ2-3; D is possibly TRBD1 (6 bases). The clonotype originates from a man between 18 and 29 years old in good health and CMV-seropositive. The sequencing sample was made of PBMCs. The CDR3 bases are TGCAGCGCCGCCTCAGGGGACACAGATACGCAGTATTTT. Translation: CSAASGDTDTQYF.